The 28 T cell receptor beta chains given below trace back to one sample, sequenced in a study of response to subunit inactivated influenza vaccine. MiXCR was run by TCRdb on the RT-PCR reads, yielding one entry per CDR3 protein. The sample holds about 500,000 distinct CDR3 sequences; approximately 17% are singletons and the top ten take 3% to 3.5%. The sequencing used CD4+ T cells sorted from PBMCs, collected around 2 years after vaccination. All receptors come from a man aged 50-75 years who received an inactivated influenza vaccine.

J is TRBJ2-1 and V is TRBV4-3; D gene uncertain. The CDR3 is made up of 16 amino acids. Germline V lookup: CDR1 LGHNA, CDR2 YSLEER. The V end was cut by 1 base, the J end by 0 bases, with 10 bases between. In DNA form, the CDR3 reads TGCGCCAGCAGCCAAGTCCCAACCGGCTCCTACAATGAGCAGTTCTTC. It specifies CASSQVPTGSYNEQFF.

Only a few counts were recorded for this clonotype. The rearrangement joins TRBV4-3 to TRBJ1-4; D not resolved. The CDR3 totals 16 residues. Trimming took off 0 bases at V and 0 bases at J, with 8 bases between the two ends. Germline CDR1 is LGHNA and CDR2 is YSLEER. The CDR3 sequence: CASSQDLQTTNEKLFF. CDR3 nucleotide sequence: TGCGCCAGCAGCCAAGATTTGCAGACAACTAATGAAAAACTGTTTTTT.

The chain employs TRBV6-2 or TRBV6-3 and TRBJ2-6, with 8 bases matching TRBD1. J lost 0 bases, V lost 5 bases, and 6 bases had no gene match. CDR3 length equals 17 residues. The V gene's germline CDR1 is MNHEY and CDR2 SVGEGT. The CDR3 sequence is CASSRDRGPSGANVLTF. DNA of the CDR3: TGTGCCAGCAGTCGTGACAGGGGCCCCTCTGGGGCCAACGTCCTGACTTTC.

The CDR3 DNA sequence: TGCAGTGCTAGCGGGGGGGCCATCGGAGAGACCCAGTACTTC. It is translated as CSASGGAIGETQYF. The rearrangement joins TRBV20-1 to TRBJ2-5; 8 bases align to TRBD2. V trimming: 3 bases; J trimming: 4 bases; junction bases outside the gene matches: 7. This CDR3 is 14 amino acids long. Germline assignment: CDR1 DFQATT and CDR2 SNEGSKA (reference sequence).

This clonotype turned up a few times. This rearrangement joins TRBV6-5 to TRBJ2-2; 7 nucleotides line up with TRBD1. V was clipped by 2 bases and J by 5 bases; unmatched bases: 5. This CDR3 is built from 15 residues. From germline, CDR1 is MNHEY and CDR2 SVGAGI. The CDR3 is CASSYESRGTGELFF. Written as DNA, the CDR3 is TGTGCCAGCAGTTACGAGTCCAGGGGGACCGGGGAGCTGTTTTTT.

This clonotype occurred a few times. The rearrangement joins TRBV11-2 to TRBJ2-7; 8 bases match TRBD1. Germline-derived CDR1 and CDR2 are SGHAT and FQNNGV. There are 13 residues in the CDR3. Trimming removed 6 bases from V and 7 bases from J; junction bases left unmatched: 8. CDR3 sequence: CASSSDRVREQYF. In nucleotides, the CDR3 is TGTGCCAGCAGTTCGGACAGGGTTAGAGAGCAGTACTTC.

This clonotype was picked up many times. This chain joins TRBV9 and TRBJ2-5; TRBD1 agrees at 8 bases. Germline lookup yields CDR1 SGDLS and CDR2 YYNGEE. Trimming removed 0 bases from V and 5 bases from J; junction bases left unmatched: 6. The CDR3 has 15 residues. As DNA, the CDR3 is TGTGCCAGCAGCGTAGATGGGACAGGCAAGGAGACCCAGTACTTC. This translates into CASSVDGTGKETQYF.

The rearrangement joins TRBV20-1 to TRBJ2-7; 9 nucleotides align to TRBD2. The germline gives CDR1 DFQATT, CDR2 SNEGSKA (reference sequence). This CDR3 region has 16 residues. The trim removed 5 bases at V and 2 bases at J, leaving 13 bases unmatched. The DNA for the CDR3 is TGCAGTGCTGGAACAGGGCCGGGACTAGCTACCTACGAGCAGTACTTC. Its translation: CSAGTGPGLATYEQYF.

This clonotype was seen only a few times. The chain recombines TRBV5-1 with TRBJ2-7; D gene ambiguous. This CDR3 contains 13 residues. V was pared by 4 bases and J by 1 base, with 9 bases between. The germline V gene has CDR1 SGHRS and CDR2 YFSETQ. The chain's CDR3 is CASSDPPSYEQYF. CDR3 DNA sequence: TGCGCCAGCAGCGACCCGCCTTCCTACGAGCAGTACTTC.

This clonotype was seen many times. The chain's CDR3 is CSARDLGLNTEAFF. The DNA for the CDR3 is TGCAGTGCTAGAGATCTCGGGTTGAACACTGAAGCTTTCTTT. This sequence joins TRBV20-1 and TRBJ1-1; no firm D call. This CDR3 comprises 14 residues. V lost 0 bases, J lost 0 bases, and 8 bases lay in between. CDR1 DFQATT and CDR2 SNEGSKA come from the germline V gene (reference sequence).

The chain uses TRBV5-6 and TRBJ2-5; 10 bases line up with TRBD2. CDR3 length: 14 amino acids. Trimming cost V 6 bases and J 3 bases; bases outside gene matches: 5. Germline CDR1 is SGHDT and CDR2 is YYEEEE. For the CDR3, the DNA is TGTGCCAGCAACCTAGCGGGGGCGAAAGAGACCCAGTACTTC. It translates to CASNLAGAKETQYF.

The chain carries TRBV2 and TRBJ2-1, with 7 bases aligning to TRBD2. J gave up 5 bases and V 5 bases, and 12 bases lay outside the gene matches. CDR1 and CDR2 (germline): SNHLY, FYNNEI. The CDR3 totals 16 residues. In DNA form, the CDR3 reads TGTGCCAGCAGTTCCCGACTAGCCCCCCAAGACAATGAGCAGTTCTTC. As protein: CASSSRLAPQDNEQFF.

This clonotype was counted only a few times. This chain links TRBV12-3 or TRBV12-4 with TRBJ1-2; no reliable D call. The length of the CDR3 is 13 residues. The V gene lost 6 bases and the J gene lost 7 bases, with 15 bases spanning the gap. CDR3 DNA: TGTGCCAGCAGACCGGACGGGGTTCGTGGCTACACCTTC. This translates into CASRPDGVRGYTF.

This clonotype occurred a few times. The chain carries TRBV10-3 and TRBJ2-7; a weak D match, TRBD2 (5 bases). Per germline, CDR1 ENHRY and CDR2 SYGVKD. Trimming took off 3 bases at V and 4 bases at J, with 7 bases between the two ends. The CDR3 consists of 12 residues. As DNA, the CDR3 is TGTGCCATCAGTGAAAGGGAGTACGAGCAGTACTTC. Translating it yields CAISEREYEQYF.

At least ten counts were recorded for this clonotype. The chain uses TRBV12-3 or TRBV12-4 and TRBJ1-2; D uncertain. V lost 6 bases and J lost 5, with 13 bases in between. The CDR3 sequence is 13 residues long. CDR3 nucleotide sequence: TGTGCCAGCAGCCACCGGGTCAGTTATGGCTACACCTTC. Translation gives CASSHRVSYGYTF.

The chain employs TRBV12-3 or TRBV12-4 and TRBJ2-1; 9 positions agree with TRBD2. The V and J ends lost 7 bases and 2 bases, in that order; junction bases with no gene match: 12. The CDR3 consists of 17 residues. The CDR3, as DNA: TGTGCCAGCAAGGGACTAGCCAAAGAAGACACCTACAATGAGCAGTTCTTC. Translation gives CASKGLAKEDTYNEQFF.

The table lists this clonotype with many counts. This chain connects TRBV4-1 to TRBJ2-7; 9 bases match TRBD1. This CDR3 has 16 amino acids. Germline V gene sequence: CDR1 MGHRA, CDR2 YSYEKL. Trimming took 4 bases from V and 1 from J; bases not matched to a gene: 8. CDR3 in DNA: TGCGCCAGCAGCCGAAGAACAGGGGGCTCTTCCTACGAGCAGTACTTC. It encodes CASSRRTGGSSYEQYF.

This clonotype showed up just a few times. Relative to the germline gene, one junction end is altered; a read error may explain this. J is TRBJ2-1 and V is TRBV7-9; TRBD2 is a possible D gene (5 bases). The germline CDR1 and CDR2 sequences are SEHNR and FQNEAQ (reference sequence). This CDR3 has 14 residues. CDR3 loop: CASSLGGGGSEKFF. The CDR3 coding sequence is TGTGCCAGCAGCTTAGGAGGTGGTGGGAGTGAGAAGTTCTTC.

The chain combines TRBV27 with TRBJ1-5; D ambiguous. The CDR3 consists of 17 residues. CDR1 and CDR2 from the germline V gene are MNHEY and SMNVEV (reference sequence). Trimming stripped 4 bases from V and 2 bases from J, with 18 bases between. The CDR3, as DNA: TGTGCCAGCAGTTCTCGAGGTCCCGGCGGAGGCAATCAGCCCCAGCATTTT. Protein sequence: CASSSRGPGGGNQPQHF.

The chain joins TRBV20-1 to TRBJ2-3, with 10 bases matching TRBD2. The V segment lost 4 bases and the J segment 0 bases; nucleotides outside the gene matches: 4. Germline V gene sequence: CDR1 DFQATT, CDR2 SNEGSKA (reference sequence). CDR3 length: 15 amino acids. The CDR3 DNA follows: TGCAGTGCTAAGGCTAGCGGGGGTAGCACAGATACGCAGTATTTT. It is translated as CSAKASGGSTDTQYF.

The DNA for the CDR3 is TGTGCCAGCAGTCGGGGGGACAGCGACTACGAGCAGTACTTC. It yields the protein CASSRGDSDYEQYF. The genes are TRBV6-2 or TRBV6-3 and TRBJ2-7; D assignment may be TRBD1 or TRBD2 (7 bases each). Trimming took 5 bases from V and 3 from J, leaving 14 bases between them. Germline V gives CDR1 MNHEY, CDR2 SVGEGT. This CDR3 is 14 amino acids long.

At least ten counts were recorded for this clonotype. The chain uses TRBV10-3 and TRBJ1-5; tentative D call: TRBD1 (6 bases). Deletions cut 0 bases from V and 4 bases from J, with 7 bases between. CDR1 and CDR2 from the germline V gene are ENHRY and SYGVKD. The CDR3 is 14 amino acids. CDR3 residues: CAISESRGNQPQHF. The CDR3 coding sequence is TGTGCCATCAGTGAGTCGAGGGGGAATCAGCCCCAGCATTTT.

This clonotype turned up a few times. This chain uses TRBV27 with TRBJ2-5; D not certain. Trimming took off 3 bases at V and 5 bases at J, with 16 bases between the two ends. The CDR3 has 15 amino acids. Germline-derived CDR1 and CDR2 are MNHEY and SMNVEV (reference sequence). For the CDR3, the DNA is TGTGCCAGCAGTTTTTTCGTGGGGTTGCGGGAGACCCAGTACTTC. Translating it yields CASSFFVGLRETQYF.

This clonotype was observed many times. This chain joins TRBV7-2 and TRBJ2-1, with no clear D. CDR3 length: 13 residues. The ends were cut back, 5 bases at V and 3 bases at J, with 8 bases in the middle. Germline CDR1 and CDR2: SGHTA and FQGNSA. CDR3 coding DNA: TGTGCCAGCAGCCCTATAATCTACAATGAGCAGTTCTTC. Translated: CASSPIIYNEQFF.

This clonotype was counted many times. The V call is TRBV11-2, the J call TRBJ2-7; D call uncertain. CDR1 is SGHAT, CDR2 FQNNGV, per germline. The V end lost 1 base, the J end lost 3 bases, and 10 bases lay between the germline ends. There are 14 residues in the CDR3. CDR3 nucleotide sequence: TGTGCCAGCAGCTTAGGGTCCTCCCGCTACGAGCAGTACTTC. It codes for CASSLGSSRYEQYF.

This clonotype was seen a handful of times. The chain employs TRBV6-2 or TRBV6-3 and TRBJ1-5; a weak D match, TRBD1 (5 bases). The germline CDR1 and CDR2 sequences are MNHEY and SVGEGT. V dropped 6 bases and J dropped 5 bases, with 11 bases sitting between them. The CDR3 consists of 13 residues. CDR3 in amino acids: CASSDSKYQPQHF. CDR3 coding DNA: TGTGCCAGCAGCGACAGTAAATATCAGCCCCAGCATTTT.

This clonotype was detected a few times. The V gene is TRBV12-3 or TRBV12-4, the J gene TRBJ1-1; perhaps TRBD1 as D (6 bases). Trimming left V 3 bases short and J 6 bases short, with 14 bases between. This CDR3 comprises 14 residues. This CDR3 is CASSLVGTSPEAFF. CDR3 bases: TGTGCCAGCAGTTTGGTCGGGACAAGCCCTGAAGCTTTCTTT.

The rearrangement links TRBV12-3 or TRBV12-4 to TRBJ1-1, with unresolved D. V lost 5 bases and J 1 base, leaving 14 bases between the germline ends. The CDR3 runs to 15 residues. CDR3 in amino acids: CASSPQVGANTEAFF. The CDR3 nucleotides read TGTGCCAGCAGTCCCCAGGTCGGCGCGAACACTGAAGCTTTCTTT.